Listed below are T cell receptor beta chains from one sample, sequenced in a study of blood T cell repertoires in COVID-19. Repertoires were generated with immunoSEQ multiplex PCR, while TCRdb's copy carries only in-frame clones and drops some. The data contain 190,000 or so clones, about 87% of them singletons. Material: peripheral blood. These receptors came from a woman younger than 35 who had recovered from COVID-19. Each CDR3 is given with its conserved first and last residue. A D gene is named only where the DNA matches it firmly. Only part of the rows carry a size: once, few, many, or a class if the clone is expanded.

-	-	TRBV30	TRBJ1-2	CAWGRERIGYGYTF	TGTGCCTGGGGGCGGGAGAGGATAGGCTATGGCTACACCTTC
-	-	TRBV4-3	TRBJ2-1	CASSPDRTIRGSYNEQFF	TGCGCCAGCAGCCCTGACAGGACGATCCGTGGCTCCTACAATGAGCAGTTCTTC
-	-	TRBV18	TRBJ2-5	CASSPGGAETQYF	TGTGCCAGCTCACCAGGGGGGGCTGAGACCCAGTACTTC
-	TRBD2	TRBV4-1	TRBJ2-5	CASSLAGGHETQYF	TGCGCCAGCAGCCTCGCGGGGGGCCATGAGACCCAGTACTTC
-	-	TRBV30	TRBJ1-1	CAWARGGTEAFF	TGTGCCTGGGCTAGAGGGGGCACTGAAGCTTTCTTT
many	-	TRBV6-5	TRBJ1-5	CASRLDRNQPQHF	TGTGCCAGCAGACTGGACAGAAATCAGCCCCAGCATTTT
-	-	TRBV5-1	TRBJ1-4	CASSAGGTDEKLFF	TGCGCCAGCTCGGCCGGGGGAACCGATGAAAAACTGTTTTTT
once	TRBD1	TRBV2	TRBJ2-3	CASNRGRGTDTQYF	TGTGCCAGCAACAGGGGCAGGGGGACAGATACGCAGTATTTT
-	-	TRBV11-2	TRBJ2-5	CASSLDAGPAQYF	TGTGCCAGCAGCTTAGATGCGGGCCCGGCCCAGTACTTC
once	TRBD2	TRBV3-1/TRBV3-2	TRBJ2-7	CASSQQFRTSGGASSYEQYF	TGTGCCAGCAGCCAACAATTCAGGACTAGCGGGGGGGCCAGCTCCTACGAGCAGTACTTC
-	TRBD1	TRBV11-2	TRBJ2-6	CASSSPRTGAETGANVLTF	TGTGCCAGCAGCTCCCCGCGGACAGGGGCCGAGACAGGGGCCAACGTCCTGACTTTC
-	-	TRBV5-4	TRBJ1-2	CASSHSGAYYGYTF	TGTGCCAGCAGCCATTCAGGGGCGTACTATGGCTACACCTTC
-	-	TRBV10-3	TRBJ1-4	CAISELMNEKLFF	TGTGCCATCAGTGAATTAATGAATGAAAAACTGTTTTTT
-	TRBD1	TRBV4-1	TRBJ2-7	CASSYGQGSYEQYF	TGCGCCAGCAGCTACGGACAGGGAAGCTACGAGCAGTACTTC
-	TRBD2	TRBV19	TRBJ2-1	CASSILKRGTYNEQFF	TGTGCCAGTAGTATCCTCAAGCGGGGGACCTACAATGAGCAGTTCTTC
-	TRBD2	TRBV5-4	TRBJ2-1	CASKMASGPYNEQFF	TGTGCCAGCAAAATGGCTAGCGGCCCCTACAATGAGCAGTTCTTC
once	-	TRBV11-3	TRBJ2-3	CASSRGGTDTQYF	TGTGCCAGCAGCCGAGGTGGAACAGATACGCAGTATTTT
once	-	TRBV7-2	TRBJ2-5	CATTLASKETQYF	TGTGCCACGACACTAGCCTCTAAAGAGACCCAGTACTTC
-	-	TRBV19	TRBJ1-2	CASSIGTGDYYGYTF	TGTGCCAGTAGTATCGGAACAGGAGACTACTATGGCTACACCTTC
-	-	TRBV19	TRBJ1-1	CASAQLGETEAFF	TGTGCCAGTGCGCAATTAGGGGAAACTGAAGCTTTCTTT
-	TRBD1	TRBV5-4	TRBJ2-5	CASSRQGSETQYF	TGTGCCAGCAGCCGACAGGGGTCAGAGACCCAGTACTTC
few	TRBD2	TRBV3-1/TRBV3-2	TRBJ2-2	CASSSRGAGELFF	TGTGCCAGCAGCTCCCGGGGGGCCGGGGAGCTGTTTTTT
-	TRBD2	TRBV19	TRBJ2-1	CASSGLAGDGHEQFF	TGTGCCAGTAGCGGACTAGCGGGGGATGGACATGAGCAGTTCTTC
-	-	TRBV19	TRBJ1-5	CASSIARTANQPQHF	TGTGCCAGTAGTATAGCAAGAACAGCTAATCAGCCCCAGCATTTT
-	TRBD2	TRBV4-1	TRBJ2-1	CASSQGLRGRRYGEQFF	TGCGCCAGCAGCCAAGGGTTACGCGGGAGAAGGTATGGTGAGCAGTTCTTC
-	-	TRBV6-1	TRBJ2-2	CATPGIDTGELFF	TGTGCCACCCCCGGGATCGACACCGGGGAGCTGTTTTTT
-	TRBD1	TRBV3-1/TRBV3-2	TRBJ1-1	CASKDRPGVTEAFF	TGTGCCAGCAAGGACAGGCCGGGGGTCACTGAAGCTTTCTTT
-	-	TRBV7-2	TRBJ2-1	CASSLQRTYNEQFF	TGTGCCAGCAGCTTACAGCGGACCTACAATGAGCAGTTCTTC
-	-	TRBV11-3	TRBJ2-1	CASSYNPGANNEQFF	TGTGCCAGCAGCTACAACCCGGGAGCCAACAATGAGCAGTTCTTC
-	TRBD2	TRBV11-3	TRBJ2-1	CASSLDGRKTYNEQFF	TGTGCCAGCAGCTTAGACGGGAGGAAAACCTACAATGAGCAGTTCTTC
-	TRBD2	TRBV4-2	TRBJ2-1	CASTPATTSDHNEQFF	TGTGCCAGCACCCCGGCGACGACTAGCGACCACAATGAGCAGTTCTTC
few	TRBD2	TRBV4-3	TRBJ2-7	CASSQDREGDYEQYF	TGCGCCAGCAGCCAAGATCGGGAGGGGGACTACGAGCAGTACTTC
-	-	TRBV3-1/TRBV3-2	TRBJ1-2	CASSQEAGAMDYGYTF	TGTGCCAGCAGCCAAGAGGCAGGGGCGATGGACTATGGCTACACCTTC
-	-	TRBV9	TRBJ2-2	CASSPSGWGSTLAGELFF	TGTGCCAGCAGCCCCAGCGGGTGGGGGAGTACCTTAGCCGGGGAGCTGTTTTTT
-	TRBD1	TRBV11-2	TRBJ1-2	CASSGGTGGGYGYTF	TGTGCCAGCAGCGGCGGAACAGGGGGCGGCTATGGCTACACCTTC
once	-	TRBV10-1	TRBJ2-1	CASSELKFFALVPSYNEQFF	TGCGCCAGCAGTGAGTTAAAGTTTTTCGCCCTAGTTCCATCCTACAATGAGCAGTTCTTC
-	-	TRBV4-3	TRBJ2-1	CASSPSRVMVNEQFF	TGCGCCAGCAGCCCCTCGCGGGTAATGGTGAATGAGCAGTTCTTC
few	-	TRBV30	TRBJ2-2	CAWSVLPGADTGELFF	TGTGCCTGGAGTGTACTTCCAGGGGCTGACACCGGGGAGCTGTTTTTT
-	-	TRBV5-6	TRBJ1-4	CASSAGEGRNEKLFF	TGTGCCAGCAGCGCTGGGGAGGGACGGAATGAAAAACTGTTTTTT
-	TRBD2	TRBV5-1	TRBJ2-5	CASSFLAGGTPQETQYF	TGCGCCAGCAGCTTCCTAGCGGGGGGGACCCCGCAAGAGACCCAGTACTTC
-	TRBD1	TRBV7-9	TRBJ2-7	CASSLGTGPLGEQYF	TGTGCCAGCAGCTTAGGGACAGGTCCCCTGGGTGAGCAGTACTTC